The 4 T cell receptor beta chains listed next were all sequenced from one sample in a study of T-cell memory formation after mild COVID-19 (dated by TCRdb to the early 2020s). Receptor amplification or capture employed 5' RACE. The run used an Illumina NovaSeq 6000. TCRdb itself trimmed the public reads at Q25 with fastp, ran MiXCR and retained productive beta chains. Records with the same CDR3 protein are collapsed into one entry carrying the most frequent genes and DNA. The sample table lists some 180,000 distinct CDR3 sequences, roughly 18% of them with a count of one. 3.9% of the sample is taken by the ten largest. Sequencing used PBMCs or a T cell subset sorted from them (not recorded which). The origin of the receptors is a man aged 18 to 29 who had mild COVID-19 (a few samples of this study predate the infection). The sample titles of this study are shuffled in the database, so cell type and time point are left out; the donor was told from shared clones.

The rearrangement links TRBV6-5 to TRBJ2-7; D is undetermined. The CDR3 extends over 15 amino acids. V was clipped by 1 base and J by 6 bases, with 16 bases between them. Germline V gene sequence: CDR1 MNHEY, CDR2 SVGAGI. CDR3 protein: CASSYWGSRLLEQYF. CDR3 nucleotides: TGTGCCAGCAGTTACTGGGGTTCACGGTTGCTCGAGCAGTACTTC.

In its sample, this clonotype was seen a few times. V and J are TRBV5-6 and TRBJ2-3; 8 bases match TRBD2. The germline V gene encodes CDR1 SGHDT and CDR2 YYEEEE. The J segment lost 3 bases and the V segment lost 0 bases, leaving 3 bases of the junction unmatched. The CDR3 runs to 15 residues. This chain's CDR3 is CASSLVGTRTDTQYF. The CDR3 DNA reads TGTGCCAGCAGCTTGGTTGGGACTAGGACAGATACGCAGTATTTT.

This rearrangement joins TRBV7-9 to TRBJ1-3; TRBD1 might be the D (5 bases). CDR3 length: 15 amino acids. Germline CDR1 and CDR2: SEHNR and FQNEAQ (reference sequence). Trimming pared 5 bases from V and 3 bases from J, leaving 14 bases between. CDR3 residues: CASSRARGGGNTIYF. CDR3 nucleotide sequence: TGTGCCAGCAGCCGCGCTAGGGGAGGTGGAAACACCATATATTTT. The full variable domain, its missing parts supplied by reference TRBV7-9 and TRBJ1-3, is DTGVSQNPRHKITKRGQNVTFRCDPISEHNRLYWYRQTLGQGPEFLTYFQNEAQLEKSRLLSDRFSAERPKGSFSTLEIQRTEQGDSAMYLCASSRARGGGNTIYFGEGSWLTVV.

The table lists this clonotype with a few counts. Here the CDR3 reads CASSVTGYTEAFF. CDR3 sequence (DNA): TGCGCCAGCAGCGTGACAGGGTACACTGAAGCTTTCTTT. This sequence joins TRBV5-1 and TRBJ1-1; 7 positions agree with TRBD1. Per the germline V gene, CDR1 is SGHRS and CDR2 is YFSETQ. V shed 4 bases, J shed 3 bases, and the junction held 3 bases outside the gene matches. CDR3 length equals 13 residues.